This TCR beta chain came from a study of OX40 agonist ivuxolimab in advanced cancers. Libraries were prepared by immunoSEQ multiplex PCR; TCRdb keeps only in-frame clonotypes and omits some of them. The sample consists of fewer than 25,000 clones, just over 85% of them appearing once. CDR1 is SGDLS, CDR2 YYNGEE, per germline. The CDR3 sequence is 14 residues long. Trimming took off 0 bases at V and 2 bases at J, with 8 bases between the two ends. Source: CD4+ or CD8+ T cells sorted from blood, taken in a trial of the OX40 agonist ivuxolimab. The chain links TRBV9 to TRBJ2-5; D gene ambiguous. This receptor was obtained from an adult with an advanced solid tumor such as melanoma, head and neck, liver or kidney cancer. The CDR3 DNA reads as TGTGCCAGCAGCGTAGAAGTGACGCAAGAGACCCAGTACTTC. It specifies CASSVEVTQETQYF.